These 8 T cell receptor beta chains were all obtained from the same sample, sequenced in a study of radiotherapy plus CTLA-4 blockade in lung cancer. Libraries were prepared by immunoSEQ multiplex PCR; TCRdb keeps only in-frame clonotypes and omits some of them. The data contain under 55,000 clones, more than 65% of them singletons. The sample consisted of peripheral blood, taken from a patient treated with radiotherapy plus ipilimumab. These receptor sequences come from a human donor with non-small cell lung cancer who had a partial response to radiotherapy plus ipilimumab.

The CDR3: CASSERETQYF. In DNA form, the CDR3 reads TGTGCCAGCAGTGAACGGGAGACCCAGTACTTC. V usage is TRBV6-1 and J usage is TRBJ2-5; D call uncertain. Germline loops: CDR1 MNHNS, CDR2 SASEGT. The CDR3 loop spans 11 amino acids. With 2 bases removed from V and 5 bases from J, the gap between germline ends came to 3 bases.

This chain joins TRBV9 and TRBJ2-1, with D possibly being TRBD2 (5 bases). The CDR3 has 13 residues. Trimming removed 0 bases at V and 8 bases at J, with 9 bases between. CDR1 and CDR2 (germline): SGDLS, YYNGEE. The CDR3 loop is CASSVGDSDEQFF. The CDR3 coding sequence is TGTGCCAGCAGCGTAGGTGATAGCGATGAGCAGTTCTTC. Variable domain in full (rest from reference TRBV9 and TRBJ2-1): DSGVTQTPKHLITATGQRVTLRCSPRSGDLSVYWYQQSLDQGLQFLIQYYNGEERAKGNILERFSAQQFPDLHSELNLSSLELGDSALYFCASSVGDSDEQFFGPGTRLTVL.

This chain joins TRBV6-1 and TRBJ2-7; 8 bases match TRBD1. Germline CDR1 and CDR2: MNHNS and SASEGT. This CDR3 has 14 residues. Trimming took 6 bases from V and 2 from J; bases not matched to a gene: 6. CDR3 region: CASSHDRGPYEQYF. CDR3 bases: TGTGCCAGCAGCCACGACAGGGGCCCCTACGAGCAGTACTTC.

This clone was seen once. V usage is TRBV15 and J usage is TRBJ2-7; a possible D gene is TRBD1 (5 bases). CDR3 length: 13 amino acids. Trimming removed 1 base from V and 4 bases from J, with 8 bases in between. Germline CDR1 and CDR2: LNHNV and YYDKDF (reference sequence). This CDR3 reads CATSRVTAYEQYF. The CDR3 nucleotides read TGTGCCACCAGCAGAGTGACAGCTTACGAGCAGTACTTC. Supplemented by reference TRBV15 and TRBJ2-7, the full variable domain reads DAMVIQNPRYQVTQFGKPVTLSCSQTLNHNVMYWYQQKSSQAPKLLFHYYDKDFNNEADTPDNFQSRRPNTSFCFLDIRSPGLGDTAMYLCATSRVTAYEQYFGPGTRLTVT.

The chain recombines TRBV21-1 with TRBJ1-2; the tabulated D call, TRBD1, remains unverified against the DNA. TRBV21-1 is listed as a pseudogene. This CDR3 contains 14 residues. CDR3: CASSKDDSHYGHTF. CDR3 DNA: TGTGCCAGCAGCAAAGACGACAGCCACTATGGCCACACCTTC.

This rearrangement joins TRBV7-9 to TRBJ1-5; 8 nucleotides align to TRBD1. The J segment lost 5 bases and the V segment lost 5 bases, leaving 5 bases of the junction unmatched. CDR3 length: 14 amino acids. The germline CDR1 and CDR2 sequences are SEHNR and FQNEAQ (reference sequence). This chain's CDR3 is CASSPDRAHQPQHF. CDR3 nucleotide sequence: TGTGCCAGCAGCCCGGACAGGGCGCATCAGCCCCAGCATTTT.

This clone was detected only a few times. The V gene is TRBV29-1, the J gene TRBJ1-5; weak D call: TRBD1 (6 bases). V was trimmed by 5 bases and J by 7 bases, leaving 15 bases between them. The CDR3 has 13 amino acids. Germline V gives CDR1 SQVTM, CDR2 ANQGSEA. CDR3 nucleotides: TGCAGCGTTTCCACAAGCAGGGGCCAGCCCCAGCATTTT. Its translation is CSVSTSRGQPQHF.

This chain connects TRBV9 to TRBJ1-6; tentative D call: TRBD1 (5 bases). The V end lost 4 bases, the J end lost 7 bases, and 15 bases lay between the germline ends. The germline V gene has CDR1 SGDLS and CDR2 YYNGEE. This CDR3 region has 15 residues. CDR3 nucleotides: TGTGCCAGCAGCACCCAGGGCCTGGGAAATTCACCCCTCCACTTT. It is translated as CASSTQGLGNSPLHF.